This is a list of T cell receptor beta chains from one sample in a study of T cell changes during pregnancy in multiple sclerosis. Repertoires were generated with immunoSEQ multiplex PCR, while TCRdb's copy carries only in-frame clones and drops some. The sample carries 70,000 to 100,000 clones, approximately 92% recorded once. The input for sequencing was peripheral blood, taken in the first trimester of pregnancy. These receptors all stem from a female donor with multiple sclerosis, enrolled in a pregnancy study. Each CDR3 is given without its conserved first and last residue. Fields, in order: CDR3 length, V gene, J gene, CDR3 protein.

12	TRBV11-2	TRBJ2-7	ASSRTGDTYEQY
11	TRBV2	TRBJ1-5	ASSQGEAQPQH
11	TRBV19	TRBJ2-7	ASSSRDSYEQY
10	TRBV2	TRBJ1-5	ASSEDVGERH
13	TRBV7-2	TRBJ2-7	ASSRTSGGAGEQY
11	TRBV6-5	TRBJ2-1	ASSYSGAGEQF
14	TRBV6-5	TRBJ1-1	ASSYSSGGQGATAF
13	TRBV5-1	TRBJ1-1	ASSLEPSGNTEAF
13	TRBV11-2	TRBJ2-1	ASSLWGRAHSMQF
13	TRBV9	TRBJ2-1	ASSVGGVDLNEQF
12	TRBV5-6	TRBJ2-3	ASQTGLGTDTQY
13	TRBV5-4	TRBJ1-6	ASSLGGRGGSPLH
9	TRBV30	TRBJ2-5	AWSNGETQY
17	TRBV7-8	TRBJ1-5	ASSFAGIGGKYSNQPQH
13	TRBV7-8	TRBJ1-5	ASSEDPRGIQPQH
13	TRBV16	TRBJ2-3	ASRQLAGGTDTQY
13	TRBV7-9	TRBJ2-1	ASSLRQGVYNEQF
12	TRBV9	TRBJ2-2	ASSVRGNTGELF
11	TRBV5-6	TRBJ2-7	ASSPVGGGEQY
11	TRBV27	TRBJ2-2	ASSLDGPRELF
12	TRBV10-2	TRBJ1-4	ASSRTGEAEKLF
13	TRBV7-6	TRBJ1-2	ASSPVPGVNYGYT
13	TRBV9	TRBJ1-5	ASSVDGQGNQPQH
16	TRBV2	TRBJ2-1	ASSILQGLVRGGDEQF
12	TRBV7-9	TRBJ1-1	ASSPGLFGREAF
14	TRBV9	TRBJ2-5	ASSPRGGRPQETQY
11	TRBV2	TRBJ2-1	ASIPGGPAEQF